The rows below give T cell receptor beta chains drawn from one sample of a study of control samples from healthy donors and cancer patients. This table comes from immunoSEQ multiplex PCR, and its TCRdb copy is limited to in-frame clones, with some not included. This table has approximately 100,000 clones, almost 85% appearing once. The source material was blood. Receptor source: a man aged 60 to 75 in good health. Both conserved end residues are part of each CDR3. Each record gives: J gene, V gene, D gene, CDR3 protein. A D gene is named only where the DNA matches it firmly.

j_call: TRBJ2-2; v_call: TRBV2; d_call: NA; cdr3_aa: CASSGSGTGELFF
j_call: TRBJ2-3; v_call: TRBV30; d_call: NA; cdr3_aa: CAWNAGPGVDTQYF
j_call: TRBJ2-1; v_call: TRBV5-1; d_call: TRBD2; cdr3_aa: CASSLESSGVGEQFF
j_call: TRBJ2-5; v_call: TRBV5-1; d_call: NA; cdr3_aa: CASSPRAGLEAQYF
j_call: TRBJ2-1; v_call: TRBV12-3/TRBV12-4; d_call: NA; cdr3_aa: CASSLSHPNEQFF
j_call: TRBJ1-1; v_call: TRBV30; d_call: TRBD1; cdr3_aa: CAWRQGAAEAFF
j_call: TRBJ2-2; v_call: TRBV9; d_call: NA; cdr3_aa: CASSGKRDILNTGELFF
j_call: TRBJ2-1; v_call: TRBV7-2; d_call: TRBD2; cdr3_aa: CASSFLAGGMDEQFF
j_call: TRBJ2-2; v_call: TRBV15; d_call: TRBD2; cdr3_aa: CATSRGTGGRSTGELFF
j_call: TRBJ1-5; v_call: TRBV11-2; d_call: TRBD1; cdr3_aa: CASSIGTGGTQHF
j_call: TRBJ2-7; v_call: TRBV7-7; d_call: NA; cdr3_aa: CASSLFSGAHEQYF
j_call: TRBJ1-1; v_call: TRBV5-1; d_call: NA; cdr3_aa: CASSLDSGNTEAFF
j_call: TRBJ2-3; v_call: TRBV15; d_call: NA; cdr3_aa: CATSRESAGRGSDTQYF
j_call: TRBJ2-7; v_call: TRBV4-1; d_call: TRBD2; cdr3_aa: CASSQVASGSYEQYF
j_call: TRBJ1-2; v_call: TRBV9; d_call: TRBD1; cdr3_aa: CASSSGGTGNYGYTF
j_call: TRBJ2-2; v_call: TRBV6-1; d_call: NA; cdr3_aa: CASSEAGDTGELFF
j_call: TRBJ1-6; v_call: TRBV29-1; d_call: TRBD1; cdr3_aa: CSTRTGDSPLHF
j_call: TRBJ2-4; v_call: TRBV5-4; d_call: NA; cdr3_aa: CASSSDPIDIQYF
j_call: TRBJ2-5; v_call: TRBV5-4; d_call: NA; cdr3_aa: CASSPDGGGETQYF
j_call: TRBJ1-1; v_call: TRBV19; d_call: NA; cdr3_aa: CASSIPGLNTEAFF
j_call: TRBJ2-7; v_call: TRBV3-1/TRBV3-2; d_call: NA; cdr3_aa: CASSLRWGGASFYEQYF
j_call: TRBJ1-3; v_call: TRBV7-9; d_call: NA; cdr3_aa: CASSLGISGNTIYF
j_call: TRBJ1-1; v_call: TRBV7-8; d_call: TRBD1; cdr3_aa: CASSLEGAGTEAFF
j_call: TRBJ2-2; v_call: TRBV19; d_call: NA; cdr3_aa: CASSITRAPGELFF
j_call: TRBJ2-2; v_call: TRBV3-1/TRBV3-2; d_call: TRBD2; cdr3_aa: CASSQEIGTSGRPETNTGELFF
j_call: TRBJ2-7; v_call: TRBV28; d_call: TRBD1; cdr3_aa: CASIPSGTASYEQYF
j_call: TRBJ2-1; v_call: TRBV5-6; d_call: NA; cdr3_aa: CASSWGVGSYNEQFF
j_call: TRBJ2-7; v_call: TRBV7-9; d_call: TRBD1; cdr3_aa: CASSLTGTYEQYF
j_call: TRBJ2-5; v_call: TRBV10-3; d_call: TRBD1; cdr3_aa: CAIKGGGQEETQYF